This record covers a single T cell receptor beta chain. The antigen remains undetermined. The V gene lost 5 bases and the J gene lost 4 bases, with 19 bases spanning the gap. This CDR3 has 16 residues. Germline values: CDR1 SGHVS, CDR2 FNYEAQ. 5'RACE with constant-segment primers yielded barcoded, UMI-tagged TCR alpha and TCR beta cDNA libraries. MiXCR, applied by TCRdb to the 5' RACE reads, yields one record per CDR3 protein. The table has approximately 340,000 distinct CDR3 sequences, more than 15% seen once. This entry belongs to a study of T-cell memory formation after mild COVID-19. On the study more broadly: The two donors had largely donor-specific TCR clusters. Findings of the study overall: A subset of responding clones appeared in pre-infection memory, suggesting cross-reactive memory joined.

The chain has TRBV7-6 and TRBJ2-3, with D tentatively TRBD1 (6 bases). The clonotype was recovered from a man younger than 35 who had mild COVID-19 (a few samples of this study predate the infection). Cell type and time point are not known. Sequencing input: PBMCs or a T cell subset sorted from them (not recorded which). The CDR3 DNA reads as TGTGCCAGCAGCAACATCAGGGGCTTGGAGGCAGATACGCAGTATTTT. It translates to CASSNIRGLEADTQYF.